A single sample is the source of the 9 T cell receptor beta chains below, sequenced in a study of blood T cell repertoires in COVID-19. The method was immunoSEQ multiplex PCR; TCRdb's version includes in-frame clones alone and lacks a portion of them. The sample gives a few hundred thousand clones, around 84% of which show up once; less than 3.5% is in the top ten. The source material was peripheral blood. These receptors originate from a young woman with acute or convalescent COVID-19.

The chain uses TRBV5-1 and TRBJ1-3; 10 nucleotides match TRBD1. Germline V gives CDR1 SGHRS, CDR2 YFSETQ. This CDR3 has 16 residues. V was clipped by 0 bases and J by 3 bases; unmatched bases: 3. CDR3: CASSLGRTGGGNTIYF. CDR3 in DNA: TGCGCCAGCAGCTTGGGACGGACAGGGGGTGGAAACACCATATATTTT.

This clone was picked up many times. The J gene is TRBJ2-7, the V gene TRBV10-1, with TRBD1 identical over 7 bases. V was clipped by 8 bases and J by 6 bases; unmatched bases: 13. Germline loops: CDR1 WNHNN, CDR2 SYGVQD (reference sequence). CDR3 size: 14 residues. CDR3 in amino acids: CASPSRQGIGEQYF. CDR3 nucleotide sequence: TGCGCCAGCCCAAGCAGACAGGGAATAGGCGAGCAGTACTTC.

The genes are TRBV4-1 and TRBJ1-5, with unresolved D. The germline V gene has CDR1 MGHRA and CDR2 YSYEKL. The CDR3 sequence is 17 residues long. V was trimmed by 0 bases and J by 9 bases, leaving 21 bases between them. The CDR3 reads CASSQERIADQSAPQHF. CDR3 nucleotide sequence: TGCGCCAGCAGCCAAGAAAGGATAGCCGACCAGTCAGCGCCCCAGCATTTT.

The rearrangement links TRBV10-3 to TRBJ2-5; TRBD1 agrees at 10 bases. The CDR3 extends over 15 amino acids. V dropped 4 bases and J dropped 4; count of bases not matched to a gene: 6. Germline CDR1 ENHRY, CDR2 SYGVKD. The CDR3 DNA reads TGTGCCATCAGTGCGGCGGGACAGGGGCGAGAGACCCAGTACTTC. Its protein is CAISAAGQGRETQYF.

This clone was detected only once. The chain recombines TRBV30 with TRBJ2-4; 14 nucleotides match TRBD2. Unmatched junction bases numbered 11, after V lost 2 bases and J lost 8 bases. This CDR3 comprises 17 residues. Germline CDR1 is GTSNPN and CDR2 is SVGIG (reference sequence). The CDR3 nucleotides read TGTGCCTGGAGTCGGGTTACCGGGACTAGCGGGAGATACATTCAGTACTTC. It translates to CAWSRVTGTSGRYIQYF.

For the CDR3, the DNA is TGTGCCAGCCACCAGGAGGGCACTGAAGCTTTCTTT. Protein product: CASHQEGTEAFF. The gene calls are TRBV5-4 and TRBJ1-1; unclear D gene. The V end lost 7 bases, the J end lost 4 bases, and 11 bases lay between the germline ends. The germline CDR1 and CDR2 sequences are SGHNT and YYREEE (reference sequence). The CDR3 is made up of 12 amino acids.

V usage is TRBV19 and J usage is TRBJ1-5, with TRBD1 matching over 7 bases. This CDR3 has 15 residues. Germline V CDR1 and CDR2: LNHDA, SQIVND (reference sequence). V gave up 5 bases and J gave up 6 bases; unmatched junction bases: 10. In DNA form, the CDR3 reads TGTGCCAGTAGTTCGCAGGGGGTAAAGGGTCAGCCCCAGCATTTT. Its translation is CASSSQGVKGQPQHF.

The chain has TRBV11-2 and TRBJ1-6; no reliable D call. This CDR3 contains 17 residues. Germline V CDR1 and CDR2: SGHAT, FQNNGV. The V gene lost 5 bases and the J gene lost 0 bases, with 14 bases spanning the gap. The CDR3 loop reads CASSPVGGSSYNSPLHF. CDR3 sequence (DNA): TGTGCCAGCAGCCCGGTAGGAGGGAGCTCCTATAATTCACCCCTCCACTTT.

The chain is built from TRBV5-4 and TRBJ2-2; D ambiguous. The CDR3 covers 13 residues. Deletions cut 5 bases from V and 6 bases from J, with 11 bases between. Germline assignment: CDR1 SGHNT and CDR2 YYREEE (reference sequence). CDR3 sequence reads: CASRSGGSGELFF. In DNA form, the CDR3 reads TGTGCCAGCAGATCGGGTGGTTCCGGGGAGCTGTTTTTT.